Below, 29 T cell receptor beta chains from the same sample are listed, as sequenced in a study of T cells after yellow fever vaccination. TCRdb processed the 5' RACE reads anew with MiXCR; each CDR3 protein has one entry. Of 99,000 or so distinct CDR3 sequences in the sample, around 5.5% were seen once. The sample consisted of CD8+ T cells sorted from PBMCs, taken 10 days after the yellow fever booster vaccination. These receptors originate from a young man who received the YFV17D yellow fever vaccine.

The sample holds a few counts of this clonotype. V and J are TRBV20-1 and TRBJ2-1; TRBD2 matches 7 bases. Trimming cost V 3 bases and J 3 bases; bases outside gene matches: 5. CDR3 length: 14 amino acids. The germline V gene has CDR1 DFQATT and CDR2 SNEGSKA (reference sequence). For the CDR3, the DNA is TGCAGTGCTAGCGTGCCTAGCGGCTACAATGAGCAGTTCTTC. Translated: CSASVPSGYNEQFF.

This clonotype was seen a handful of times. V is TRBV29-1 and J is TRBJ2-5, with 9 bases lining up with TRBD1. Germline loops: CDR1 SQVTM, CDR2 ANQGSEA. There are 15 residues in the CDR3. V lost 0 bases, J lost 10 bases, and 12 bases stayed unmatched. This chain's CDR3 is CSVEDLQGARGIQYF. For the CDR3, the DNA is TGCAGCGTTGAAGATCTACAGGGGGCCCGTGGTATCCAGTACTTC. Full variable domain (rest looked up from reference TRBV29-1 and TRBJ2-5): SAVISQKPSRDICQRGTSLTIQCQVDSQVTMMFWYRQQPGQSLTLIATANQGSEATYESGFVIDKFPISRPNLTFSTLTVSNMSPEDSSIYLCSVEDLQGARGIQYFGPGTRLLVL.

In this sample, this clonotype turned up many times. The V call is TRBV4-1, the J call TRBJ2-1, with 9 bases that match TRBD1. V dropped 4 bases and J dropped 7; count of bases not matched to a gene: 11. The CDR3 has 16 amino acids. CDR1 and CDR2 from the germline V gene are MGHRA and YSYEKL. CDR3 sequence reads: CASSLLRTGVSNEQFF. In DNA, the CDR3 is TGCGCCAGCAGCCTTCTACGGACAGGGGTTTCTAATGAGCAGTTCTTC.

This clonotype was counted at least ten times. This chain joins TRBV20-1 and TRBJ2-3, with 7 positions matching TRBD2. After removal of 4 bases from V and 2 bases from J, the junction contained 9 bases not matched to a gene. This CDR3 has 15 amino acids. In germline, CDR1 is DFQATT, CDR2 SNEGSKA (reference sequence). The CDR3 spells CSAITRGDPTDTQYF. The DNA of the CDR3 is TGCAGTGCTATAACACGGGGGGACCCCACAGATACGCAGTATTTT.

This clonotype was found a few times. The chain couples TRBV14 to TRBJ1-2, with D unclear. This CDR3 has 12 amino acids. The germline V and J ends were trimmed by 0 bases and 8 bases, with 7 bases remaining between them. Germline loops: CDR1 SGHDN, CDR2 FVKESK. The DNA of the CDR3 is TGTGCCAGCAGCCAAGATCGTAGGGGCTACACCTTC. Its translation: CASSQDRRGYTF. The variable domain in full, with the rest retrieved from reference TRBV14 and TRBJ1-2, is EAGVTQFPSHSVIEKGQTVTLRCDPISGHDNLYWYRRVMGKEIKFLLHFVKESKQDESGMPNNRFLAERTGGTYSTLKVQPAELEDSGVYFCASSQDRRGYTFGSGTRLTVV.

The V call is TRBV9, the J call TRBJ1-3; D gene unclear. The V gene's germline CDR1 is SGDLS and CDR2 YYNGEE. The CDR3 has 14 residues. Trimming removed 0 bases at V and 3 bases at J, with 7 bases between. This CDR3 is CASSVEAFGNTIYF. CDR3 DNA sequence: TGTGCCAGCAGCGTAGAGGCTTTTGGAAACACCATATATTTT.

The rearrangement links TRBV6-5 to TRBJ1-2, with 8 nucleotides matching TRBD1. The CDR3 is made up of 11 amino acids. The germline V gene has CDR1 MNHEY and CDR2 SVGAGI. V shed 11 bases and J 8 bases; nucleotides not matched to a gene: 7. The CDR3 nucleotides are TGTGCCTGTCAGGGGGCAGAGGGCTACACCTTC. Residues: CACQGAEGYTF.

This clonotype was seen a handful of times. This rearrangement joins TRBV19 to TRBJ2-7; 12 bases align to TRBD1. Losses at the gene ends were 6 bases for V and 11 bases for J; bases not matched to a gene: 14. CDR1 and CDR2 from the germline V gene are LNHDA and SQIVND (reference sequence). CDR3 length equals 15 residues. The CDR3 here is CASRLSGTGGSEEYF. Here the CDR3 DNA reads TGTGCCAGTAGACTCTCCGGGACAGGGGGCAGCGAAGAGTACTTC.

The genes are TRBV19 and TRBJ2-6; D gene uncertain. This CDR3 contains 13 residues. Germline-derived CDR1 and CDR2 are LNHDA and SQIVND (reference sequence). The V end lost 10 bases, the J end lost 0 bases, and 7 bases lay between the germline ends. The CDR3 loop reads CATCSSGANVLTF. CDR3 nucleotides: TGTGCCACTTGTTCCTCTGGGGCCAACGTCCTGACTTTC.

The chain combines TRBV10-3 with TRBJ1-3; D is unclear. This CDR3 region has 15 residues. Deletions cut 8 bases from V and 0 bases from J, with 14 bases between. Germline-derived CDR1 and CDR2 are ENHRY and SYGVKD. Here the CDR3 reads CAIERRVDSGNTIYF. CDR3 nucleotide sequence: TGTGCCATCGAAAGGAGGGTAGACTCTGGAAACACCATATATTTT.

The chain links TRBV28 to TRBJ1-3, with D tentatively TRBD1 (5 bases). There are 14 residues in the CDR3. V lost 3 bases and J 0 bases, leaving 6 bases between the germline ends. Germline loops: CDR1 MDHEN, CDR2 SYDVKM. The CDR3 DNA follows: TGTGCCAGCAGTTTCGGGGGCTCTGGAAACACCATATATTTT. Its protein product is CASSFGGSGNTIYF.

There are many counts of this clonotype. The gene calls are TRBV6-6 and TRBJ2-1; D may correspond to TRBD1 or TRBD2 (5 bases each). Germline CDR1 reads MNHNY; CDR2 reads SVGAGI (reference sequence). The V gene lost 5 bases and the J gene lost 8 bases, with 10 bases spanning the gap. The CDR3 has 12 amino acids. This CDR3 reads CASSPRGDEQFF. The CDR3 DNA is TGTGCCAGCAGTCCGCGAGGGGATGAGCAGTTCTTC.

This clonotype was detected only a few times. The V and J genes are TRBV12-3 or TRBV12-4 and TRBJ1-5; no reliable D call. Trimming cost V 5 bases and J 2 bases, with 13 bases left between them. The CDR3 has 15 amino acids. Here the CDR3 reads CASSPRGVGNQPQHF. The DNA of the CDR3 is TGTGCCAGCAGTCCCCGCGGGGTTGGCAATCAGCCCCAGCATTTT.

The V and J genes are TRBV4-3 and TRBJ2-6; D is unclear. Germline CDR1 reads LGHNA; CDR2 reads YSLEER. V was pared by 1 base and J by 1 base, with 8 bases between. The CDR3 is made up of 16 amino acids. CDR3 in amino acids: CASSQVWGSGANVLTF. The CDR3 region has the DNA TGCGCCAGCAGCCAAGTATGGGGATCTGGGGCCAACGTCCTGACTTTC.

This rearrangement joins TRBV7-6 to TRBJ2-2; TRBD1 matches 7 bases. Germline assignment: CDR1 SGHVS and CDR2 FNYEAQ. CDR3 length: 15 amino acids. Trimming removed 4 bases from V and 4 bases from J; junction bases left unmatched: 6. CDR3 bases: TGTGCCAGCAGCTACAGACAGGGTGGCACCGGGGAGCTGTTTTTT. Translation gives CASSYRQGGTGELFF.

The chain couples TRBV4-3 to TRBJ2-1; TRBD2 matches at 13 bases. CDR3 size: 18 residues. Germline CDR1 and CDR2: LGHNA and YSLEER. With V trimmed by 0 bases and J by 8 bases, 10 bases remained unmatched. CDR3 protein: CASSQEAVLAGGSHEQFF. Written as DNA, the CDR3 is TGCGCCAGCAGCCAAGAGGCGGTACTAGCGGGGGGGTCCCATGAGCAGTTCTTC.

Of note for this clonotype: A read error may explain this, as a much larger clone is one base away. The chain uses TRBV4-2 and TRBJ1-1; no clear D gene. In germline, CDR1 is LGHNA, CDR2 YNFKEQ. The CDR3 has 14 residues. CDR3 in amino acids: CACSHSTGPSEAFF. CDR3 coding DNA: TGTGCCTGCAGCCATTCGACCGGGCCCTCTGAAGCTTTCTTT.

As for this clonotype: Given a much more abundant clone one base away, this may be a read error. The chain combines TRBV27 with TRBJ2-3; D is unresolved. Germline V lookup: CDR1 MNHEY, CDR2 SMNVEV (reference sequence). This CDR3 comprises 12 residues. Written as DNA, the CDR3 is TGTGCCGGCAGTTTTGGCACAGATACGCAGTATTTT. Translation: CAGSFGTDTQYF.

CDR3 region: CASSGTGTGGAGGYTF. CDR3 nucleotides: TGTGCCAGCAGTGGGACCGGGACAGGGGGCGCCGGCGGCTACACCTTC. The chain is built from TRBV27 and TRBJ1-2, with 12 bases that match TRBD1. The CDR3 is 16 amino acids. Germline V gene lookup returns CDR1 MNHEY and CDR2 SMNVEV (reference sequence). The V segment lost 5 bases and the J segment 8 bases; nucleotides outside the gene matches: 12.

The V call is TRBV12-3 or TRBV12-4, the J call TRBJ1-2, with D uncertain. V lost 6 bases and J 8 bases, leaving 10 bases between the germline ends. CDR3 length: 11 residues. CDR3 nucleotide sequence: TGTGCCAGCAGCTCTCCGGGGGGCTACACCTTC. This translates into CASSSPGGYTF.

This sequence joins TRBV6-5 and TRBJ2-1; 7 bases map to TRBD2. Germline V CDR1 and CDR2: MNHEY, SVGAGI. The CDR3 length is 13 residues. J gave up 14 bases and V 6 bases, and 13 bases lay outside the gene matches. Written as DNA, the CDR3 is TGTGCCAGCAGGATGGGGCGGGGGAATAGGGAGTTCTTC. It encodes CASRMGRGNREFF.

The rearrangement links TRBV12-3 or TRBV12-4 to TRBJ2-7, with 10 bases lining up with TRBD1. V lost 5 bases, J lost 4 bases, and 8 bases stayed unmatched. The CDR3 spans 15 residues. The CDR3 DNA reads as TGTGCCAGCAGTCCCCAGGGGACAGGGGCATACGAGCAGTACTTC. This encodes CASSPQGTGAYEQYF.

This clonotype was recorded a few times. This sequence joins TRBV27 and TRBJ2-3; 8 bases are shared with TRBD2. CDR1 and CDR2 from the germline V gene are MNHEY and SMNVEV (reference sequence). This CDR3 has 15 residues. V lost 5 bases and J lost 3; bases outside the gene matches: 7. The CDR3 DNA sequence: TGTGCCAGCAGTACCGCCGGGGGGGCGACAGATACGCAGTATTTT. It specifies CASSTAGGATDTQYF.

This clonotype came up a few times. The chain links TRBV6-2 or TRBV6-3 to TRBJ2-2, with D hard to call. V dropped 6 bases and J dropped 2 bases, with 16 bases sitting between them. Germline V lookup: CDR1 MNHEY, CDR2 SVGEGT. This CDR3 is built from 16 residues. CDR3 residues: CASRRSIASNTGELFF. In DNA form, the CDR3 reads TGTGCCAGCAGACGGTCGATTGCCTCTAACACCGGGGAGCTGTTTTTT.

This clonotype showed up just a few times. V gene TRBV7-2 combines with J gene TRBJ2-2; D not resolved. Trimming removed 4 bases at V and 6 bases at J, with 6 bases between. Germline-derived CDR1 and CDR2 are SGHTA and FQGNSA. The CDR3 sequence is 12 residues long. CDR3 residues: CASSSVAGELFF. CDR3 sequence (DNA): TGTGCCAGCAGCTCAGTAGCCGGGGAGCTGTTTTTT.

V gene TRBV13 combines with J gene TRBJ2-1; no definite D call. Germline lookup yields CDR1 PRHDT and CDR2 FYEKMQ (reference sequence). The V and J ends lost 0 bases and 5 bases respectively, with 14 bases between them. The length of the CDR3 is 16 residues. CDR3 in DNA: TGTGCCAGCAGCTTAGGCCTCGGGTTCATCCACAATGAGCAGTTCTTC. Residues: CASSLGLGFIHNEQFF.

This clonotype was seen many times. The CDR3 DNA is TGCGCCAGCAGCGCGACAGGGGCAAGGGACACTGAAGCTTTCTTT. The encoded protein is CASSATGARDTEAFF. The chain has TRBV5-1 and TRBJ1-1; 8 bases fit TRBD1. The V gene end was trimmed by 4 bases and the J gene end by 3 bases; junction bases not matched to a gene: 8. Germline V gene lookup returns CDR1 SGHRS and CDR2 YFSETQ. There are 15 residues in the CDR3.

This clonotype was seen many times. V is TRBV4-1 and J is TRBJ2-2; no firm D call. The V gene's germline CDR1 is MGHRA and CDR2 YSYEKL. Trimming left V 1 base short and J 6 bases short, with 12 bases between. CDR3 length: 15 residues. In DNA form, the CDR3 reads TGCGCCAGCAGCCAAGCCTTAGGAATGGCCGGGGAGCTGTTTTTT. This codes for CASSQALGMAGELFF.

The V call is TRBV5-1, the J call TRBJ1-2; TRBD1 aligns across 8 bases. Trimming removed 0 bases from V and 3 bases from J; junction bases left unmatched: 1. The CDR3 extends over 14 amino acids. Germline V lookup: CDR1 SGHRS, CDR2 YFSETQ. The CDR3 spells CASSLGDRHYGYTF. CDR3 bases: TGCGCCAGCAGCTTGGGGGACAGGCACTATGGCTACACCTTC. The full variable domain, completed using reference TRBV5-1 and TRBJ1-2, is KAGVTQTPRYLIKTRGQQVTLSCSPISGHRSVSWYQQTPGQGLQFLFEYFSETQRNKGNFPGRFSGRQFSNSRSEMNVSTLELGDSALYLCASSLGDRHYGYTFGSGTRLTVV.